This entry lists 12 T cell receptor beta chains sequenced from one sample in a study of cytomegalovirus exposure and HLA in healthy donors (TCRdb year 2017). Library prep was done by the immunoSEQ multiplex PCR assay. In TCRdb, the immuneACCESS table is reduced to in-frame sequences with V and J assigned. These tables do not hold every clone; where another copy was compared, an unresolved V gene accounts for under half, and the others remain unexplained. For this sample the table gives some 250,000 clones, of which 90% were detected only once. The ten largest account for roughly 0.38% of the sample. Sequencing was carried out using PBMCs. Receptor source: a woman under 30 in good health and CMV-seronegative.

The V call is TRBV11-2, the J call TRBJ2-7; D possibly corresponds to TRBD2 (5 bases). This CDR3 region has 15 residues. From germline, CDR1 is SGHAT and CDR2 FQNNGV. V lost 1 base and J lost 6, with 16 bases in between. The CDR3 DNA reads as TGTGCCAGCAGCTTAGGAGCCCGGGGAATGGGCGAGCAGTACGTC. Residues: CASSLGARGMGEQYV.

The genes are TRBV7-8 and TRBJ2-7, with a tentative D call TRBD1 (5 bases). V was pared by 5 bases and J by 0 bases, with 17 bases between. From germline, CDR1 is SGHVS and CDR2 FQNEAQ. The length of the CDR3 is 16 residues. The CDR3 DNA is TGTGCCAGCAGCGCCCTCCTCCAGGGCCTCTCCTACGAGCAGTACTTC. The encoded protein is CASSALLQGLSYEQYF.

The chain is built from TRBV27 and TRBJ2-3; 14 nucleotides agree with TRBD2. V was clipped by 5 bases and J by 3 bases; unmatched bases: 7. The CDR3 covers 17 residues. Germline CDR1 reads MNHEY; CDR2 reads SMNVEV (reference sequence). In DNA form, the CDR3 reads TGTGCCAGCAGTATCCCGGGACTAGCGGGGGCTACAGATACGCAGTATTTT. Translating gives CASSIPGLAGATDTQYF.

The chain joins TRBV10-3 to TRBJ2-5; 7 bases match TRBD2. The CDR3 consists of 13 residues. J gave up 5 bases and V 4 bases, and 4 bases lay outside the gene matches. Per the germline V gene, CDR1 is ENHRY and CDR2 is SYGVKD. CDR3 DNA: TGTGCCATCAGTGCGGGAGGAATTGAGACCCAGTACTTC. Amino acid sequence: CAISAGGIETQYF.

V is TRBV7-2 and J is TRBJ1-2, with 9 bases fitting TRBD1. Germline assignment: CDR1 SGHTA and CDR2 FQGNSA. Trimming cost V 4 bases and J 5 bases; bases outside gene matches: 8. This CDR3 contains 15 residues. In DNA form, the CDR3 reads TGTGCCAGCAGCTCAGGACAGGGGCGGGTGTATGGCTACACCTTC. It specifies CASSSGQGRVYGYTF.

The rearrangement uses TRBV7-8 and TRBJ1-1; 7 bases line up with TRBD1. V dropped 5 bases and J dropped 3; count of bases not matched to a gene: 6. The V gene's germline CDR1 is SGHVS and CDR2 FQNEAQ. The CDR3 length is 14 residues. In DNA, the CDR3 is TGTGCCAGCAGCCCTGAAGGACAGGACACTGAAGCTTTCTTT. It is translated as CASSPEGQDTEAFF.

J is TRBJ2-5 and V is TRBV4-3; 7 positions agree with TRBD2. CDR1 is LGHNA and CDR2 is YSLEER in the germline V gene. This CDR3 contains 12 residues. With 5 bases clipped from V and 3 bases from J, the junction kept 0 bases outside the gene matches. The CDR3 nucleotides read TGCGCCAGCAGCGGGGGGGAAGAGACCCAGTACTTC. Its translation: CASSGGEETQYF.

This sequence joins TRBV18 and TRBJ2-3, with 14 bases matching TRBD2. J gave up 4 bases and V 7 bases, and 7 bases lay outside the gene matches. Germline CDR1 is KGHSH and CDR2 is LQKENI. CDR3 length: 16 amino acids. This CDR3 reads CASFPGLAGVADTQYF. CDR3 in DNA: TGTGCCAGCTTCCCGGGACTAGCGGGGGTGGCAGATACGCAGTATTTT.

CDR3 bases: TGTGCCAGCAGCCACACTAGGGCGGGCACAGATACGCAGTATTTT. Its protein is CASSHTRAGTDTQYF. The chain is built from TRBV6-6 and TRBJ2-3; D might be TRBD2 (5 bases). Germline V gene data show CDR1 as MNHNY and CDR2 as SVGAGI (reference sequence). This CDR3 region has 15 residues. V was cut by 6 bases and J by 1 base, with 14 bases left in between.

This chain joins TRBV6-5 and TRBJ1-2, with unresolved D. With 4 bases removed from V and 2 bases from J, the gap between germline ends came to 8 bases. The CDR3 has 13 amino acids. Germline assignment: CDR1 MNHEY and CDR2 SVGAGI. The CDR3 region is CASSLDTNYGYTF. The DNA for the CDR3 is TGTGCCAGCAGTTTAGACACCAACTATGGCTACACCTTC.

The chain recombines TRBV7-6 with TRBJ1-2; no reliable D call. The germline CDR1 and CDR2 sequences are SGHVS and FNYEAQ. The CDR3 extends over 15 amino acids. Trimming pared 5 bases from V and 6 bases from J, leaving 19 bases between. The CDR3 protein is CASSPLDGGSHGYTF. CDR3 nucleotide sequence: TGTGCCAGCAGCCCCCTGGATGGAGGGAGTCATGGCTACACCTTC.

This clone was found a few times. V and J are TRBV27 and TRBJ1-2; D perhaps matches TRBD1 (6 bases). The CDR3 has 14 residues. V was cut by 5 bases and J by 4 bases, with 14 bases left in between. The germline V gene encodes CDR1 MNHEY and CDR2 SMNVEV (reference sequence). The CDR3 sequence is CASSIGQFSYGYTF. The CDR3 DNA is TGTGCCAGCAGTATCGGACAGTTTTCCTATGGCTACACCTTC.